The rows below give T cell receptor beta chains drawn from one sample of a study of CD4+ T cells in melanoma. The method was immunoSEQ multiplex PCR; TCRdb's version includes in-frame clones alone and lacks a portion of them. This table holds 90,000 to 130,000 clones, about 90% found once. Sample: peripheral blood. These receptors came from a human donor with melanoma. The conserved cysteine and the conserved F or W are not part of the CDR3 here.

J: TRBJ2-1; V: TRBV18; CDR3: ASSPYQPSSYNGQF
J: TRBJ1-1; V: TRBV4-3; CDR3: ASSQADGSGLEAF
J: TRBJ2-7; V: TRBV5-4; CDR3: ASSFRSGSTESHEQY
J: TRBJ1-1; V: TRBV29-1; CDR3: SVIVNTEAF
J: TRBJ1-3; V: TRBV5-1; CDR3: ASSLEGLAATIY
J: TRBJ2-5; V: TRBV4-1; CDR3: ASSQVGQSKTQY
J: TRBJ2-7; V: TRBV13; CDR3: ASSLWGGATYEQY
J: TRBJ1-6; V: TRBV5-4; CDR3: ASSFSEGHLH
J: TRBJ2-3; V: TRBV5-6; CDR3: ASSRTGPRITDTQY
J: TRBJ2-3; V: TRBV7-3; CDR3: ASRRQETDTQY
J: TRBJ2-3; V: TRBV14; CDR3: ASSQVGGADTQY
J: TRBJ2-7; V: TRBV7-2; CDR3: ASSLGRDRGLRYEQY
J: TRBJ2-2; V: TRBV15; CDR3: ATSRTSRGELF
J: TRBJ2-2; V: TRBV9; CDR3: ASSVVGASTGELF
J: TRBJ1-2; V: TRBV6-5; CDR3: ASSYLKEGRDGYT
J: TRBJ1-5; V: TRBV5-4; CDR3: ASSLGGVQPQH
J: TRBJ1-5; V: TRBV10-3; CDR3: AISESGGIGNQPQH
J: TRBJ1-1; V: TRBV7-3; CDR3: ASSTGPDTEAF
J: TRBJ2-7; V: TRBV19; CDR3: ASSIWAGAPYEQY
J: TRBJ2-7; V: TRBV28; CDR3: ASTPPGQSYEQY
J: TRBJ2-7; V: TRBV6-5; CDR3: ASSSGQGLYEQY
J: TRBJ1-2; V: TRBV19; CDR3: ASSTRQGTLYGYT
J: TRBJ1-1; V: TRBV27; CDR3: ASSPGQPNTEAF
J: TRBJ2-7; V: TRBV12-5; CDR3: ASDPPDRVHEQY
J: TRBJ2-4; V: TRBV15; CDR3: ATSRDRDFKNIQY
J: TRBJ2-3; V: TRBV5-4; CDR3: ASSPRAGGGTDTQY
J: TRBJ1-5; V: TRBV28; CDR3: ASSLRDRDNQPQH
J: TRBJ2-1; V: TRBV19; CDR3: ASSIGTSGVYNEQF
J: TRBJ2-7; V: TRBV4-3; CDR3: ASSRDRTGAYEQY
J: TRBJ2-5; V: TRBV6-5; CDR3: ASSYPDRGTQY
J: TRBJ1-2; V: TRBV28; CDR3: ASSLTGLYGYT
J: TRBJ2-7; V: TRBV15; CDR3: ATSSLGGGRSYEQY
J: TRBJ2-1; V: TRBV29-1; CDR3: SVDFSGTNEQF
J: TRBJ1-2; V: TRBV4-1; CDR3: ASSPAGQGTNYGYT
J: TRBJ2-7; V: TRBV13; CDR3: ASSLAQGPWEQY
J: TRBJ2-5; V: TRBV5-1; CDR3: ASSFAGDVQETQY
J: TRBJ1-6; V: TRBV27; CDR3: ASMDRGVSPLH
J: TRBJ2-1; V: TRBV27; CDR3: ASSLPGLAFNEQF
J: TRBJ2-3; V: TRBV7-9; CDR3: ASSRFGTDTQY
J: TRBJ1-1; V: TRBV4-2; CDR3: ASSRGTEAF
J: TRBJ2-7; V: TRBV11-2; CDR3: ASSLYQVRGGGGSYEQY
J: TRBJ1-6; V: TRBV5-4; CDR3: ASSLQQNNSPLH
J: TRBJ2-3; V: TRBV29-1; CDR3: SVARIRGPTDTQY
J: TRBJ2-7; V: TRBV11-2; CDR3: ASSPLGLGYEQY
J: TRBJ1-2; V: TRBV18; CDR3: ASSPTGQVDGYT
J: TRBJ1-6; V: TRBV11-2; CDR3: ASSRSDRSSYNSPLH
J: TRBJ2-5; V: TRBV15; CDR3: ATSRDFVTASGVETQY
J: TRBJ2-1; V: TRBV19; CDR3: ASSPRTSGGGDEQF
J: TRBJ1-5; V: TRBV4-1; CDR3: ASSQRGQAEDQPQH
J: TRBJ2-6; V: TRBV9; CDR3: ASSTGGRGFAGANVLT
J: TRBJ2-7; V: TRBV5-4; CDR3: ASSLAASGRVNEQY
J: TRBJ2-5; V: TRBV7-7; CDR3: ASSPTSGEETQY